This T cell receptor beta chain was sequenced in a study of shared clonotypes between healthy human individuals. As for this clone: The antigen is not known.

CDR1 and CDR2 (germline): MNHEY, SMNVEV (reference sequence). The CDR3 spans 14 residues. The ends were cut back, 2 bases at V and 2 bases at J, with 10 bases in the middle. In the original processing: Filtering of immunoSEQ junctional sequences could not match full-length read filtering. Some clones are missing from TCRdb's copy, which holds only in-frame ones; the method was immunoSEQ multiplex PCR. Clone size and the V and J calls come from that table; the DNA yielded D and trimming. The table has approximately 88,000 clones, approximately 63% seen once. Study observations and caveats: Clonotypes shared by all four donors outscored non-shared clonotypes in generation probability.

The sequenced sample consisted of memory CD8+ T cells sorted from blood. Subset specified: CD45RO+ cells pooled with CCR7-negative TemRA cells. The receptor comes from a man aged 30 to 39 in good health. The chain recombines TRBV27 with TRBJ2-7, with no clear D. The CDR3 reads CASSLQQAAYEQYF. CDR3 coding DNA: TGTGCCAGCAGTTTACAGCAGGCAGCCTACGAGCAGTACTTC.